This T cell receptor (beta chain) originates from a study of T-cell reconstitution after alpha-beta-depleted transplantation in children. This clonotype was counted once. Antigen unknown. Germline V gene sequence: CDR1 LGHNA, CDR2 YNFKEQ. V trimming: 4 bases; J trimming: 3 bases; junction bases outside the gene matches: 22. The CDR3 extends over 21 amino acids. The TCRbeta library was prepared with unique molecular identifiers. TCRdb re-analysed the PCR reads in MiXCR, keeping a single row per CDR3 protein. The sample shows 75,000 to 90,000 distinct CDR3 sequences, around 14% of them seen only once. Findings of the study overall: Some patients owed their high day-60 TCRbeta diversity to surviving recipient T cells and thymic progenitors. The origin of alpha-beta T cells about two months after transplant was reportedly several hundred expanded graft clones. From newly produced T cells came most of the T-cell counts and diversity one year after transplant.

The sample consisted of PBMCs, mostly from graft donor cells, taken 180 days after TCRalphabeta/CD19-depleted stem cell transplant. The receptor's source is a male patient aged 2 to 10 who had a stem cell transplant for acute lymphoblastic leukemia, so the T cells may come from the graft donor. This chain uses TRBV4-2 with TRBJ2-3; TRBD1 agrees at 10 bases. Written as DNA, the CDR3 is TGTGCCAGCAGCCCACGGGACAGGGGAAGTTTTAAGGTTTGGGGAACAGATACGCAGTATTTT. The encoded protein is CASSPRDRGSFKVWGTDTQYF.